A single T cell receptor beta chain is shown here with its context. Antigen specificity is unknown. The data originate from a study of T cells after posttransplantation cyclophosphamide. A marrow graft followed busulfan-fludarabine conditioning, with cyclophosphamide on days +3 and +4. Findings and caveats of the study: Donor-recipient repertoire similarity was low at 1-2 months, rising over year one. TRB overlap between skin or GI tissue T cells and blood was limited. TRB clonality was highly associated with recipient CMV seropositivity and reactivation.

Data came from immunoSEQ multiplex PCR; TCRdb stores just in-frame clones and leaves some out. The counts give some 13,000 clones, none of them seen only once; roughly 25% is held by the top ten. CDR3 length equals 14 residues. Germline V CDR1 and CDR2: SGHRS, YFSETQ. This chain uses TRBV5-1 with TRBJ2-5; 8 bases match TRBD2. The J call is in doubt because the DNA end fits TRBJ2-7 better. The receptor's source is a female patient in her thirties or forties who received an allogeneic stem cell transplant from a related donor, was CMV-positive, and had acute GVHD only. These T cells may partly come from the graft donor. The starting material was PBMCs, obtained after allogeneic stem cell transplant with posttransplant cyclophosphamide. The CDR3 is CASSNSGASYEQYF. In nucleotides, the CDR3 is TGCGCCAGCAGCAATAGCGGGGCCTCCTACGAGCAGTACTTC.